The clone carrying this TCR beta chain was seen repeatedly, ten times or more. Its antigen remains unknown. cDNA was made from roughly 500 ng RNA using alpha and beta constant primers. Using multiplexing indices, alpha and beta chain libraries were generated apart by chain-specific third strand synthesis. TCRdb re-derived calls from the 5' RACE reads in MiXCR, one entry per CDR3 protein. Of 18,000 or so distinct CDR3 sequences in the sample, about 9.5% are singletons; the top ten hold under 4%. This CDR3 is built from 12 residues. Trimming left V 0 bases short and J 7 bases short, with 7 bases between. Germline V CDR1 and CDR2: SGHDT, YYEEEE. The sample is drawn from a study of HIV-infected patients and healthy controls. Overall study findings and caveats: In HIV-infected patients, the apparent post-therapy Gini index recovery did not replicate in size-matched data. Significant mean usage differences between HIV-infected patients and controls involved eight alpha and eight beta V genes.

The repertoire came from unfractionated whole blood and reflected all unsorted peripheral T cells. The sequence was collected from an adult in good health. The V gene is TRBV5-6, the J gene TRBJ2-5; D is unresolved. Sample: blood. The CDR3 protein is CASSLVEGTQYF. In DNA, the CDR3 is TGTGCCAGCAGCTTGGTGGAAGGGACCCAGTACTTC.